The next 18 T cell receptor beta chains were all read from a single sample in a study of neoadjuvant anti-PD-1 for oral cavity cancer (dated by TCRdb to about 2021). Per the publication, the time point label means: after neoadjuvant nivolumab, at surgical resection. The library was generated by the immunoSEQ multiplex PCR assay. TCRdb obtained this table from immuneACCESS and retained in-frame rearrangements with V and J assigned. These tables miss some clones; where compared with another copy, unresolved V genes account for less than half of the shortfall, and the remainder is unexplained. The table for this sample lists over 13,000 clones; over 70% of them were counted only once. About 3% of the sample is held by the ten biggest clonotypes. The sequences come from PBMCs, collected after nivolumab (anti-PD-1) treatment. The receptors stem from a person between 40 and 85 years old with oral cavity squamous cell carcinoma.

This clone occurred a few times. The rearrangement uses TRBV5-4 and TRBJ1-2; D is ambiguous. The V end lost 4 bases, the J end lost 0 bases, and 13 bases lay between the germline ends. The CDR3 runs to 15 residues. CDR1 is SGHNT, CDR2 YYREEE, per germline (reference sequence). The CDR3 is CASSGRGGANYGYTF. In DNA form, the CDR3 reads TGTGCCAGCAGCGGCAGAGGTGGGGCTAACTATGGCTACACCTTC.

The V call is TRBV19, the J call TRBJ1-4; 11 nucleotides agree with TRBD1. The germline V gene encodes CDR1 LNHDA and CDR2 SQIVND (reference sequence). The trim removed 7 bases at V and 7 bases at J, leaving 8 bases unmatched. The CDR3 contains 15 residues. The CDR3 here is CASTHLDRGREKLFF. The CDR3 coding sequence is TGTGCCAGTACCCACTTGGACAGGGGGCGTGAAAAACTGTTTTTT.

This clone was counted a single time. The rearrangement links TRBV5-1 to TRBJ1-4; D perhaps matches TRBD1 (5 bases). V dropped 2 bases and J dropped 8 bases, with 13 bases sitting between them. Germline CDR1 SGHRS, CDR2 YFSETQ. The CDR3 extends over 14 amino acids. DNA for the CDR3: TGCGCCAGCAGCTTCGTGCAGGGTGGGGAAAAACTGTTTTTT. Its protein is CASSFVQGGEKLFF.

This rearrangement joins TRBV7-2 to TRBJ2-4, with TRBD2 matching 9 bases. There are 13 residues in the CDR3. Germline trimming cut 1 base from V and 12 bases from J; bases unmatched to any gene: 4. CDR1 and CDR2 from the germline V gene are SGHTA and FQGNSA. This chain's CDR3 is CASSLGREGHQYF. DNA for the CDR3: TGTGCCAGCAGCTTAGGGCGGGAGGGCCATCAGTACTTC.

CDR3 in amino acids: CASSEGLGVTEAFF. In DNA, the CDR3 is TGTGCCAGCAGTGAAGGATTGGGGGTGACTGAAGCTTTCTTT. V usage is TRBV2 and J usage is TRBJ1-1, with D tentatively TRBD1 (5 bases). This CDR3 comprises 14 residues. Germline V gene lookup returns CDR1 SNHLY and CDR2 FYNNEI. Trimming cost V 1 base and J 5 bases, with 11 bases left between them.

This chain connects TRBV6-1 to TRBJ1-5; D gene unclear. V dropped 5 bases and J dropped 11 bases, with 10 bases sitting between them. CDR3 length: 11 amino acids. Germline V gene sequence: CDR1 MNHNS, CDR2 SASEGT. The CDR3 DNA follows: TGTGCCAGCAGTTTCAGCGAGGCCCAGCATTTT. Translation gives CASSFSEAQHF.

The J gene is TRBJ2-7, the V gene TRBV27; D is possibly TRBD2 (6 bases). The V gene lost 3 bases and the J gene lost 0 bases, with 6 bases spanning the gap. CDR1 and CDR2 (germline): MNHEY, SMNVEV (reference sequence). The CDR3 loop spans 13 amino acids. The CDR3 region has the DNA TGTGCCAGCAGTTTGCGGGACTCCTACGAGCAGTACTTC. Its protein is CASSLRDSYEQYF.

This clone was detected only a few times. The chain employs TRBV7-3 and TRBJ2-1, with TRBD1 matching 7 bases. This CDR3 has 12 residues. With V trimmed by 5 bases and J by 7 bases, 2 bases remained unmatched. From germline, CDR1 is SGHTA and CDR2 FQGTGA. This CDR3 is CASSGRGNEQFF. The CDR3 DNA follows: TGTGCCAGCAGCGGCAGGGGGAATGAGCAGTTCTTC.

The rearrangement joins TRBV5-1 to TRBJ2-3; D not resolved. Germline V gives CDR1 SGHRS, CDR2 YFSETQ. This CDR3 is 13 amino acids long. V lost 2 bases, J lost 0 bases, and 4 bases lay in between. The CDR3 spells CASSFSSTDTQYF. CDR3 DNA: TGCGCCAGCAGCTTTTCTAGCACAGATACGCAGTATTTT.

The chain uses TRBV5-1 and TRBJ2-5; 7 nucleotides agree with TRBD2. The CDR3 has 12 amino acids. Germline CDR1 reads SGHRS; CDR2 reads YFSETQ. Losses at the gene ends were 4 bases for V and 3 bases for J; bases not matched to a gene: 0. The DNA of the CDR3 is TGCGCCAGCAGCCTAGCGGAAGAGACCCAGTACTTC. Translation gives CASSLAEETQYF.

The chain couples TRBV30 to TRBJ1-1; 8 bases agree with TRBD1. Germline assignment: CDR1 GTSNPN and CDR2 SVGIG (reference sequence). The CDR3 length is 14 residues. V dropped 6 bases and J dropped 1; count of bases not matched to a gene: 7. CDR3 protein: CACIRGLGNTEAFF. For the CDR3, the DNA is TGTGCCTGCATCAGGGGGCTTGGGAACACTGAAGCTTTCTTT.

In this sample, this clone turned up a few times. The CDR3 DNA is TGTGCCAGCAGTTCTACCACATCCCCCGGGACAGGCTACCAAGAGACCCAGTACTTC. This encodes CASSSTTSPGTGYQETQYF. This rearrangement joins TRBV28 to TRBJ2-5; 8 bases agree with TRBD1. The V gene end was trimmed by 4 bases and the J gene end by 0 bases; junction bases not matched to a gene: 16. The CDR3 covers 19 residues. Germline CDR1 and CDR2: MDHEN and SYDVKM.

The chain uses TRBV25-1 and TRBJ2-1; possible D gene TRBD1, 6 bases. Between the trimmed V and J ends, which lost 4 bases and 6 bases, there was a span of 19 bases. The germline V gene has CDR1 MGHDK and CDR2 SYGVNS. The CDR3 covers 16 residues. The chain's CDR3 is CASSVNRAFQANEQFF. CDR3 DNA: TGTGCCAGCAGTGTCAACAGGGCCTTCCAAGCCAATGAGCAGTTCTTC.

In this sample, this clone turned up a few times. The chain has TRBV27 and TRBJ2-7, with D uncertain. CDR1 MNHEY and CDR2 SMNVEV come from the germline V gene (reference sequence). This CDR3 has 13 amino acids. V was shortened by 4 bases and J by 2 bases, with 9 bases between the two germline ends. CDR3 nucleotides: TGTGCCAGCAGTTCCCTCCCCGCCTACGAGCAGTACTTC. It encodes CASSSLPAYEQYF.

The chain has TRBV28 and TRBJ2-1; TRBD1 matches at 7 bases. The V and J ends lost 8 bases and 8 bases, in that order; junction bases with no gene match: 15. Germline V CDR1 and CDR2: MDHEN, SYDVKM. This CDR3 region has 15 residues. CDR3 in DNA: TGTGCCAGCTCCCCAGGGGGACGAGGGGCCGATGAGCAGTTCTTC. Protein sequence: CASSPGGRGADEQFF.

This chain links TRBV6-5 with TRBJ2-1; D possibly corresponds to TRBD2 (6 bases). Trimming removed 0 bases at V and 7 bases at J, with 13 bases between. The CDR3 has 15 amino acids. Germline-derived CDR1 and CDR2 are MNHEY and SVGAGI. The CDR3 loop is CASSYSWGVTNEQFF. The CDR3 nucleotides read TGTGCCAGCAGTTACTCGTGGGGGGTTACAAATGAGCAGTTCTTC.

The J gene is TRBJ2-1, the V gene TRBV11-3; no firm D call. The V gene lost 0 bases and the J gene lost 6 bases, with 3 bases spanning the gap. This CDR3 comprises 12 residues. Per germline, CDR1 SGHNT and CDR2 YENEEA. CDR3 region: CASSLDPNEQFF. CDR3 nucleotide sequence: TGTGCCAGCAGCTTAGACCCCAATGAGCAGTTCTTC.

This clone is a singleton in its sample. CDR3 sequence (DNA): TGTGCCTGGAGTCTAGTAGCGTTCCTGAACTCTGGGGCCAACGTCCTGACTTTC. Its translation is CAWSLVAFLNSGANVLTF. The chain carries TRBV30 and TRBJ2-6; a possible D gene is TRBD2 (5 bases). Germline assignment: CDR1 GTSNPN and CDR2 SVGIG (reference sequence). With 2 bases removed from V and 0 bases from J, the gap between germline ends came to 17 bases. This CDR3 contains 18 residues. The variable domain in full, completed from reference TRBV30 and TRBJ2-6, reads SQTIHQWPATLVQPVGSPLSLECTVEGTSNPNLYWYRQAAGRGLQLLFYSVGIGQISSEVPQNLSASRPQDRQFILSSKKLLLSDSGFYLCAWSLVAFLNSGANVLTFGAGSRLTVL.